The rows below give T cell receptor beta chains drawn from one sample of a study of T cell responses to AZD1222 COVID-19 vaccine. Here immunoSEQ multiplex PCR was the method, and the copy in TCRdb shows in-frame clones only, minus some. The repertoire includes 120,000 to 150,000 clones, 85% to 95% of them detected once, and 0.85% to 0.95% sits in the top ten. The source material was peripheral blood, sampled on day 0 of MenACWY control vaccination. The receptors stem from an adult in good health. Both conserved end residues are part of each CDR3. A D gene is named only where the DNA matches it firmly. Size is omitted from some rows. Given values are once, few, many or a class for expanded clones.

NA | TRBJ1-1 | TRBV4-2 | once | TGTGCCAGCAGCCAAGATCCCAGCCGGGTGACTGAAGCTTTCTTT | CASSQDPSRVTEAFF
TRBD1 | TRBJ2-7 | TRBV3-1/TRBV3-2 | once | TGTGCCAGCAGCCAAGGACAGGGGTTATCCTACGAGCAGTACTTC | CASSQGQGLSYEQYF
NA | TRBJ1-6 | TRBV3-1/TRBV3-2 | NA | TGTGCCAGCAGCCAGGAACCAGGAGCCGCGAATTCACCCCTCCACTTT | CASSQEPGAANSPLHF
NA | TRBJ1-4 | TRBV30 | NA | TGTGCCTGGGCAGGACGGGTTGACAGGCAGGCAACTAATGAAAAACTGTTTTTT | CAWAGRVDRQATNEKLFF
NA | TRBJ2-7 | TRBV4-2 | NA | TGTGCCAGCAGCCAAGAATTCGGCAGGGACTACGAGCAGTACTTC | CASSQEFGRDYEQYF
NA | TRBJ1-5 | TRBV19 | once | TGTGCCAGTAGTACGTCGGTAGAATGGCGCAATCAGCCCCAGCATTTT | CASSTSVEWRNQPQHF
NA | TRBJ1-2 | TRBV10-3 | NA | TGTGCCATCAGTGGGAACTATGGCTACACCTTC | CAISGNYGYTF
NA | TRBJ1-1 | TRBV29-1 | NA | TGCAGTGGTAGACTTGACGCGAACACTGAAGCTTTCTTT | CSGRLDANTEAFF
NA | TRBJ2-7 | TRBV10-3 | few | TGTGCCACCAAACAGGGCTACGAGCAGTACTTC | CATKQGYEQYF
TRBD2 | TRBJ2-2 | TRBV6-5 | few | TGTGCCAGCAGAATGGGGGGGGACACCGGGGAGCTGTTTTTT | CASRMGGDTGELFF
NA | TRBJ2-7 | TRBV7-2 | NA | TGTGCCAGCAGCTTGGACAGCACGGGTTTATTTTACGAGCAGTACTTC | CASSLDSTGLFYEQYF
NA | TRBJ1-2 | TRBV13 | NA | TGTGCCAGCAGCTATCTTTTGAATGGCTACACCTTC | CASSYLLNGYTF
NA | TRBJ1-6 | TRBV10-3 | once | TGTGCCATCAGTGAGTCGTCCTTTAGGGTCCCCCTCCACTTT | CAISESSFRVPLHF
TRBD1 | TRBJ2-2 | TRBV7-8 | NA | TGTGCCAGCAGCTGGGAGGGACAGGGTGCCACCGGGGAGCTGTTTTTT | CASSWEGQGATGELFF
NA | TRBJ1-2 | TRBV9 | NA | TGTGCCAGCAGCTCAGGTGCCTATGGCTACACCTTC | CASSSGAYGYTF
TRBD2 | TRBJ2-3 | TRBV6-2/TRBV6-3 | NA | TGTGCCAGCAGTCTTGGACTAGGCACAGATACGCAGTATTTT | CASSLGLGTDTQYF
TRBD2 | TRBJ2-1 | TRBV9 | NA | TGTGCCAGCAGCCCTAGCGGCCTCTCCTACAATGAGCAGTTCTTC | CASSPSGLSYNEQFF
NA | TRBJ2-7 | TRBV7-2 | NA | TGTGCCAGCAGCTTAGTTCCGGGGGCCTCCTACGAGCAGTACTTC | CASSLVPGASYEQYF
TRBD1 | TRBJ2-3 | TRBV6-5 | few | TGTGCCAGCAGCCGACAGGGAAGCACAGATACGCAGTATTTT | CASSRQGSTDTQYF
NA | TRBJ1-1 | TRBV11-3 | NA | TGTGCCAGCAGCTTAGGAAGGGGAACTGAAGCTTTCTTT | CASSLGRGTEAFF
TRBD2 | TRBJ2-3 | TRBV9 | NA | TGTGCCAGCAGCTCAAGCGGGAGCCCAGATACGCAGTATTTT | CASSSSGSPDTQYF
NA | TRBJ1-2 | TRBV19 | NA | TGTGCCAGTAGTACCGGGGCAGTGTCGCTTGGCTACACCTTC | CASSTGAVSLGYTF
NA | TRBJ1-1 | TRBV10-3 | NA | TGTGCCATTCGGGGCACCCAGAACACTGAAGCTTTCTTT | CAIRGTQNTEAFF
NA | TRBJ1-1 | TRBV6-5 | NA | TGTGCCAGCAGTTACTCGTTTTCTCCGGCGAACACTGAAGCTTTCTTT | CASSYSFSPANTEAFF
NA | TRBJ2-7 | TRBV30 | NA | TGTGCCTGGAGGGTTAGCGGTACCTACGAGCAGTACTTC | CAWRVSGTYEQYF
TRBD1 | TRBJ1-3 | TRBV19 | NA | TGTGCCAGTAGCATTGGGCGGACAGGGCAGCGGAACACCATATATTTT | CASSIGRTGQRNTIYF
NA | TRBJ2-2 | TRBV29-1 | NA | TGCAGCGTCCGAGGCGCTTCGAACACCGGGGAGCTGTTTTTT | CSVRGASNTGELFF
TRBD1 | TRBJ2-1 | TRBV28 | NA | TGTGCCAGCAGTCCCACGTGGGGGACAGAAGAATACAATGAGCAGTTCTTC | CASSPTWGTEEYNEQFF
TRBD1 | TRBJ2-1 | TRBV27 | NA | TGTGCCAGCAGTCCATGGGGACAGGGGGACTACAATGAGCAGTTCTTC | CASSPWGQGDYNEQFF
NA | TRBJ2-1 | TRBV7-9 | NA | TGTGCCAGCAGCTTAGGGAGGGGGGGAGGTGATAATGAGCAGTTCTTC | CASSLGRGGGDNEQFF
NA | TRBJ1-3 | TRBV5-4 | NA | TGTGCCAGCAGCCCACAACCGGGAAGCCCTGGAAACACCATATATTTT | CASSPQPGSPGNTIYF
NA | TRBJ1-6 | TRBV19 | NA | TGTGCCACCGCTGCCGGAGGCCGATCTAATTCACCCCTCCACTTT | CATAAGGRSNSPLHF
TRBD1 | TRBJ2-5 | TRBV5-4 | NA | TGTGCCAGCAGCTTGATAGGACAGGGCCAAGAGACCCAGTACTTC | CASSLIGQGQETQYF
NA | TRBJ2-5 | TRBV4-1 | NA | TGCGCCAGCAGCCGCATTACCCCTGAGACCCAGTACTTC | CASSRITPETQYF
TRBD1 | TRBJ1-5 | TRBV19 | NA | TGTGCCAGTCAGGGGGTGATGAGCAATCAGCCCCAGCATTTT | CASQGVMSNQPQHF
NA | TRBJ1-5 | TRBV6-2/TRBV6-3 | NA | TGTGCCAGCAGTTACTCGTCGACAGGTATGCAGCCCCAGCATTTT | CASSYSSTGMQPQHF
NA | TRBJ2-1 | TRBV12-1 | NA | TGTGCCAGCAGCTTTAGTGCCCGGCGGGGGTCCTACAATGAGCAGTTCTTC | CASSFSARRGSYNEQFF
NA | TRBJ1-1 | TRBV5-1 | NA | TGCGCCAGCAGCTTGGCCGGGGGAAGGAACACTGAAGCTTTCTTT | CASSLAGGRNTEAFF
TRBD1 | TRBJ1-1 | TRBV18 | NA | TGTGCCAGCTCAGGGGACAGGGTTAACACTGAAGCTTTCTTT | CASSGDRVNTEAFF
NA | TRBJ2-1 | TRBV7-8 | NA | TGTGCCAGCAGCCCTCAAGGCGGTGGGACCTACAATGAGCAGTTCTTC | CASSPQGGGTYNEQFF
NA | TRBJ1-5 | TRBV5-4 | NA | TGTGCCAGCAGCTTGGACAGGAGCAATCAGCCCCAGCATTTT | CASSLDRSNQPQHF
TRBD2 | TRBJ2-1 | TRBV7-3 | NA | TGTGCCAGCAGCCCAGGAAGGGTAGCGGGGCACAATGAGCAGTTCTTC | CASSPGRVAGHNEQFF
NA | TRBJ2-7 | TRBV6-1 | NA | TGTGCCAGCAGTGAAGCGACAGTCTACGAGCAGTACTTC | CASSEATVYEQYF
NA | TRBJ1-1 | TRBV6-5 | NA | TGTGCCAGCATCCCTGTGAACACTGAAGCTTTCTTT | CASIPVNTEAFF
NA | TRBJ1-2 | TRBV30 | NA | TGTGCCTGGAGTCGGGGTAACTATGGCTACACCTTC | CAWSRGNYGYTF
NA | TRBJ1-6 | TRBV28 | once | TGTGCCAGCAGTCCTCCGGGACGGCTCAATTCACCCCTCCACTTT | CASSPPGRLNSPLHF
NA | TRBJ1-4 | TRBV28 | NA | TGTGCCAGCAGTGCCCATGGAGGAGAAAAACTGTTTTTT | CASSAHGGEKLFF
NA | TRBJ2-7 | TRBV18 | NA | TGTGCCAGCTCACCGGACCGGTCCCTCTACGAGCAGTACTTC | CASSPDRSLYEQYF
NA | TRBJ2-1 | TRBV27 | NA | TGTGCCAGCAGTTTAGGACGTAATACCTACAATGAGCAGTTCTTC | CASSLGRNTYNEQFF
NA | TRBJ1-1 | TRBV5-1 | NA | TGCGCCAGCTCAGAGGGAATGAACACTGAAGCTTTCTTT | CASSEGMNTEAFF
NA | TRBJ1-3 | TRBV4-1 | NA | TGCGCCAGCAGCCACAGTCCTGGAAACACCATATATTTT | CASSHSPGNTIYF
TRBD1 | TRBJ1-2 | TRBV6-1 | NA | TGTGCCAGCAGTGAAGCCTCGAGTAGACAGGGGTATGGCTACACCTTC | CASSEASSRQGYGYTF
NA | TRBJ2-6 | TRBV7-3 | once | TGTGCCAGCAGCTTGGGCAGAAAATTTAACTCTGGGGCCAACGTCCTGACTTTC | CASSLGRKFNSGANVLTF